This T cell receptor beta chain is drawn from a study of T-cell memory formation after mild COVID-19. In the study overall: For the most part, TCR clusters were specific to one donor.

CDR3 length equals 16 residues. Germline V gene data show CDR1 as SGHRS and CDR2 as YFSETQ. Trimming took off 0 bases at V and 5 bases at J, with 17 bases between the two ends. The study's findings and limits: Cross-reactive memory appears to have joined, as suggested by some responding clones showing up in pre-infection memory. Clones that got smaller from day 15 to 85 had even CD4/CD8, while clones growing later tipped toward CD4+.

This clonotype was observed a few times. Antigen: not known. From 5'RACE with constant-segment primers came TCR alpha and TCR beta cDNA libraries that carried sample barcodes and UMIs. One entry per CDR3 protein results from TCRdb running MiXCR on the 5' RACE reads. The sample lists roughly 160,000 distinct CDR3 sequences, 10% to 15% occurring once. The rearrangement links TRBV5-1 to TRBJ1-1; D is undetermined. This TCR came from a man between 18 and 29 years old who had mild COVID-19 (a few samples of this study predate the infection). Cell type and time point are not known. Sequenced sample: PBMCs or a T cell subset sorted from them (not recorded which). The CDR3 is CASSLDFPGVGTEAFF. CDR3 in DNA: TGCGCCAGCAGCTTGGATTTCCCTGGGGTAGGGACTGAAGCTTTCTTT.